This TCR beta chain came from a study of cytomegalovirus exposure and HLA in healthy donors. PCR primers comprised 60 Vbeta and 13 Jbeta primers. The repertoire was sequenced with immunoSEQ multiplex PCR; TCRdb's copy has only in-frame clones and lacks some. The sample carries around 200,000 clones, 70% recorded once. V gave up 3 bases and J gave up 2 bases, with 12 bases separating them. This CDR3 is 14 amino acids long. Germline values: CDR1 SGHRS, CDR2 YFSETQ. The sequence came from a middle-aged man in good health and CMV-seropositive. The chain recombines TRBV5-1 with TRBJ2-7; a possible D gene is TRBD1 (6 bases). The sequencing sample was made of PBMCs. CDR3 nucleotides: TGCGCCAGCAGCTCTGACAGGAGACCCTACGAGCAGTACTTC. This codes for CASSSDRRPYEQYF.